These T cell receptor beta chains were read from a single sample in a study of Ad26.COV2.S vaccination and SARS-CoV-2 variants. Here immunoSEQ multiplex PCR was the method, and the copy in TCRdb shows in-frame clones only, minus some. The sample holds just over 350,000 clones, 92% seen once. This material consisted of peripheral blood, taken after recovery from COVID-19. Every receptor here comes from a human donor who had recovered from COVID-19. Each CDR3 is given with its conserved first and last residue. Each record gives: clone size, D gene, J gene, CDR3 length, V gene, CDR3 protein, CDR3 DNA. The D gene is left open where the match is weak. Clone size is not always given. Where it is, it says once, few, many or a class for expanded clones.

clone size: NA; D gene: NA; J gene: TRBJ1-2; CDR3 length: 14; V gene: TRBV6-5; CDR3 protein: CASSYSGRGGGYTF; CDR3 DNA: TGTGCCAGCAGTTACTCCGGCAGGGGAGGTGGCTACACCTTC
clone size: NA; D gene: TRBD2; J gene: TRBJ2-3; CDR3 length: 16; V gene: TRBV2; CDR3 protein: CASSELAGGNTDTQYF; CDR3 DNA: TGTGCCAGCAGTGAGCTAGCGGGGGGTAACACAGATACGCAGTATTTT
clone size: NA; D gene: TRBD2; J gene: TRBJ2-5; CDR3 length: 16; V gene: TRBV5-1; CDR3 protein: CASSLQPAGGSETQYF; CDR3 DNA: TGCGCCAGCAGCTTGCAACCTGCGGGGGGATCAGAGACCCAGTACTTC
clone size: NA; D gene: TRBD2; J gene: TRBJ2-7; CDR3 length: 15; V gene: TRBV6-1; CDR3 protein: CASSEASAGGYEQYF; CDR3 DNA: TGTGCCAGCAGTGAAGCCTCAGCCGGGGGGTACGAGCAGTACTTC
clone size: NA; D gene: NA; J gene: TRBJ2-2; CDR3 length: 13; V gene: TRBV7-9; CDR3 protein: CASSFPPPGELFF; CDR3 DNA: TGTGCCAGCAGCTTCCCCCCACCCGGGGAGCTGTTTTTT
clone size: NA; D gene: NA; J gene: TRBJ2-5; CDR3 length: 13; V gene: TRBV24-1; CDR3 protein: CATSDPQEETQYF; CDR3 DNA: TGTGCCACCAGTGATCCCCAAGAAGAGACCCAGTACTTC
clone size: NA; D gene: TRBD1; J gene: TRBJ2-7; CDR3 length: 15; V gene: TRBV4-1; CDR3 protein: CASSQVDGTGDEQYF; CDR3 DNA: TGCGCCAGCAGCCAAGTCGACGGGACAGGGGACGAGCAGTACTTC
clone size: NA; D gene: TRBD1; J gene: TRBJ1-1; CDR3 length: 14; V gene: TRBV7-9; CDR3 protein: CATETGGVSTEAFF; CDR3 DNA: TGTGCCACCGAGACAGGGGGCGTTAGCACTGAAGCTTTCTTT
clone size: NA; D gene: NA; J gene: TRBJ2-3; CDR3 length: 15; V gene: TRBV11-3; CDR3 protein: CASSLGGKGADTQYF; CDR3 DNA: TGTGCCAGCAGCTTAGGGGGAAAGGGCGCAGATACGCAGTATTTT
clone size: NA; D gene: NA; J gene: TRBJ1-6; CDR3 length: 12; V gene: TRBV6-5; CDR3 protein: CASSYANSPLHF; CDR3 DNA: TGTGCCAGCAGTTACGCAAATTCACCCCTCCACTTT
clone size: once; D gene: TRBD2; J gene: TRBJ2-7; CDR3 length: 14; V gene: TRBV9; CDR3 protein: CASSGNGGAYEQYF; CDR3 DNA: TGTGCCAGCAGCGGGAACGGGGGGGCTTACGAGCAGTACTTC
clone size: NA; D gene: NA; J gene: TRBJ1-2; CDR3 length: 13; V gene: TRBV5-5; CDR3 protein: CASSPTGQWGYTF; CDR3 DNA: TGTGCCAGCAGCCCCACGGGGCAGTGGGGCTACACCTTC
clone size: NA; D gene: TRBD1; J gene: TRBJ2-2; CDR3 length: 16; V gene: TRBV7-2; CDR3 protein: CASSFLTGRNTGELFF; CDR3 DNA: TGTGCCAGCAGCTTTTTGACAGGGCGGAACACCGGGGAGCTGTTTTTT
clone size: NA; D gene: NA; J gene: TRBJ2-7; CDR3 length: 15; V gene: TRBV3-1/TRBV3-2; CDR3 protein: CASSRDWGADYEQYF; CDR3 DNA: TGTGCCAGCAGCCGAGATTGGGGGGCTGATTACGAGCAGTACTTC
clone size: NA; D gene: TRBD1; J gene: TRBJ2-6; CDR3 length: 19; V gene: TRBV19; CDR3 protein: CASSIGPGQGARGANVLTF; CDR3 DNA: TGTGCCAGTAGTATAGGACCGGGACAGGGGGCGAGAGGGGCCAACGTCCTGACTTTC
clone size: NA; D gene: TRBD1; J gene: TRBJ1-1; CDR3 length: 11; V gene: TRBV12-3/TRBV12-4; CDR3 protein: CASSDRGDAFF; CDR3 DNA: TGTGCCAGCAGCGACAGGGGGGATGCTTTCTTT
clone size: NA; D gene: NA; J gene: TRBJ1-5; CDR3 length: 15; V gene: TRBV18; CDR3 protein: CASSPGRDSNQPQHF; CDR3 DNA: TGTGCCAGCTCACCGGGCCGAGATAGCAATCAGCCCCAGCATTTT
clone size: NA; D gene: NA; J gene: TRBJ1-2; CDR3 length: 15; V gene: TRBV21-1; CDR3 protein: CASSVRRGLEDGYTF; CDR3 DNA: TGTGCCAGCAGCGTTCGCAGGGGGCTGGAGGATGGCTACACCTTC
clone size: NA; D gene: NA; J gene: TRBJ1-1; CDR3 length: 12; V gene: TRBV6-6; CDR3 protein: CASSGHGDEAFF; CDR3 DNA: TGTGCCAGCAGCGGACATGGGGACGAAGCTTTCTTT
clone size: NA; D gene: NA; J gene: TRBJ1-2; CDR3 length: 16; V gene: TRBV21-1; CDR3 protein: CASSSTGGEGNYGYTF; CDR3 DNA: TGTGCCAGCAGTTCGACAGGGGGCGAGGGTAACTATGGCTACACCTTC
clone size: NA; D gene: NA; J gene: TRBJ1-1; CDR3 length: 16; V gene: TRBV10-3; CDR3 protein: CAISVSLGGPNTEAFF; CDR3 DNA: TGTGCCATCAGTGTTTCTCTCGGGGGCCCGAACACTGAAGCTTTCTTT
clone size: once; D gene: TRBD1; J gene: TRBJ1-2; CDR3 length: 15; V gene: TRBV7-9; CDR3 protein: CASSPRTGTNYGYTF; CDR3 DNA: TGTGCCAGCAGCCCTCGGACAGGAACTAACTATGGCTACACCTTC
clone size: NA; D gene: NA; J gene: TRBJ1-2; CDR3 length: 13; V gene: TRBV19; CDR3 protein: CASSTDNLYGYTF; CDR3 DNA: TGTGCCAGTAGTACGGACAACCTCTATGGCTACACCTTC
clone size: NA; D gene: TRBD2; J gene: TRBJ2-1; CDR3 length: 17; V gene: TRBV3-1/TRBV3-2; CDR3 protein: CASSQDLTGGFYNEQFF; CDR3 DNA: TGTGCCAGCAGCCAAGATTTAACGGGGGGGTTTTACAATGAGCAGTTCTTC
clone size: few; D gene: NA; J gene: TRBJ1-2; CDR3 length: 14; V gene: TRBV7-9; CDR3 protein: CASSHRQINYGYTF; CDR3 DNA: TGTGCCAGCAGCCACAGACAGATTAACTATGGCTACACCTTC
clone size: NA; D gene: NA; J gene: TRBJ2-2; CDR3 length: 16; V gene: TRBV7-8; CDR3 protein: CASSLASQGNTGELFF; CDR3 DNA: TGTGCCAGCAGCTTAGCATCACAGGGAAACACCGGGGAGCTGTTTTTT